Below, 20 T cell receptor beta chains from the same sample are listed, as sequenced in a study of T cells after yellow fever vaccination. Via MiXCR, TCRdb re-called the 5' RACE reads, giving one row per CDR3 protein. This sample has approximately 340,000 distinct CDR3 sequences, with more than 8.5% found just once. The sample here was PBMCs, taken on the day of the first yellow fever vaccination. The receptor set was obtained from a young man who received the YFV17D yellow fever vaccine.

The rearrangement joins TRBV7-2 to TRBJ2-2, with D possibly called TRBD1 or TRBD2 (6 bases each). The germline V and J ends were trimmed by 7 bases and 1 base, with 16 bases remaining between them. Germline assignment: CDR1 SGHTA and CDR2 FQGNSA. This CDR3 has 16 amino acids. The CDR3 sequence: CASKRNGGLNTGELFF. The CDR3 region has the DNA TGTGCCAGCAAAAGGAACGGGGGCCTGAACACCGGGGAGCTGTTTTTT.

There are a few counts of this clonotype. The CDR3 DNA follows: TGTGCCAGCAGCCCTAGACAGGGGGAGGGCACTGAAGCTTTCTTT. This translates into CASSPRQGEGTEAFF. The J gene is TRBJ1-1, the V gene TRBV9, with 9 bases lining up with TRBD1. This CDR3 is built from 15 residues. With 4 bases clipped from V and 4 bases from J, the junction kept 8 bases outside the gene matches. Per the germline V gene, CDR1 is SGDLS and CDR2 is YYNGEE.

The gene calls are TRBV3-1 and TRBJ2-5; D remains unclear. The CDR3 runs to 14 residues. The V end lost 2 bases, the J end lost 4 bases, and 11 bases lay between the germline ends. The germline CDR1 and CDR2 sequences are LGHDT and YNNKEL (reference sequence). The CDR3: CASSQPGRGETQYF. DNA for the CDR3: TGTGCCAGCAGCCAACCCGGGCGTGGAGAGACCCAGTACTTC.

This clonotype came up a few times. The CDR3 nucleotides read TGTGCCAGCAGTGACCGGGACAGCCGATTGAACACTGAAGCTTTCTTT. Protein product: CASSDRDSRLNTEAFF. The J gene is TRBJ1-1, the V gene TRBV7-9, with 7 bases lining up with TRBD1. The CDR3 spans 16 residues. From germline, CDR1 is SEHNR and CDR2 FQNEAQ (reference sequence). The V segment lost 6 bases and the J segment 0 bases; nucleotides outside the gene matches: 10.

Notes on this clonotype: This may be a read error: a much more frequent sequence differs by one nucleotide. The chain employs TRBV7-2 and TRBJ2-1, with D uncertain. Trimming left V 5 bases short and J 5 bases short, with 1 base between. The CDR3 totals 10 residues. Germline values: CDR1 SGHTA, CDR2 FQGNSA. For the CDR3, the DNA is TGTGCCAGCAGCGACAATGAGCAGTTCTTC. It translates to CASSDNEQFF.

Comment on this clonotype: The junction shows a germline mismatch at one end, possibly a read error. The V and J genes are TRBV5-1 and TRBJ2-5; TRBD2 matches at 9 bases. Germline CDR1 and CDR2: SGHRS and YFSETQ. This CDR3 region has 15 residues. CDR3 loop: CASRFKRGVQETQYF. Written as DNA, the CDR3 is TGCGCCAGCCGCTTCAAGCGGGGGGTCCAAGAGACCCAGTACTTC.

This rearrangement joins TRBV6-6 to TRBJ2-4, with TRBD2 as a possible D gene (5 bases). The CDR3 length is 13 residues. CDR1 MNHNY and CDR2 SVGAGI come from the germline V gene (reference sequence). Trimming took 6 bases from V and 13 from J, leaving 19 bases between them. DNA for the CDR3: TGTGCCAGCAGCCAAGAACTGGAGGACGACCAGTACTTC. It yields the protein CASSQELEDDQYF.

The V gene is TRBV15, the J gene TRBJ2-3, with a possible D match to TRBD1 (6 bases). Germline V gene sequence: CDR1 LNHNV, CDR2 YYDKDF (reference sequence). V lost 8 bases, J lost 4 bases, and 13 bases lay in between. CDR3 length equals 13 residues. The DNA for the CDR3 is TGTGCCACCCGGGACACCAACTCAGATACGCAGTATTTT. Translating it yields CATRDTNSDTQYF.

The chain joins TRBV2 to TRBJ1-6, with D unresolved. This CDR3 has 12 residues. Trimming removed 2 bases from V and 9 bases from J, with 5 bases in between. Germline V gives CDR1 SNHLY, CDR2 FYNNEI. CDR3 sequence: CASSEPGSPLHF. The DNA for the CDR3 is TGTGCCAGCAGTGAACCCGGTTCACCCCTCCACTTT.

The V gene is TRBV12-3 or TRBV12-4, the J gene TRBJ2-7; maybe TRBD2 (7 bases). V was trimmed by 5 bases and J by 0 bases, leaving 11 bases between them. This CDR3 comprises 14 residues. Written as DNA, the CDR3 is TGTGCCAGCAGTAAGGGGGGGAGCTCCTACGAGCAGTACTTC. Translated: CASSKGGSSYEQYF.

The J gene is TRBJ2-1, the V gene TRBV7-2; 10 bases agree with TRBD2. Looked up from germline, CDR1 is SGHTA and CDR2 is FQGNSA. V gave up 1 base and J gave up 5 bases; unmatched junction bases: 5. CDR3 length: 16 amino acids. CDR3 in DNA: TGTGCCAGCAGCTTAGGACTAGCGGGCGGTAACAATGAGCAGTTCTTC. Translation: CASSLGLAGGNNEQFF.

This clonotype was detected ten times or more. V is TRBV4-1 and J is TRBJ2-7; D possibly matches TRBD1 or TRBD2 (6 bases each). Trimming pared 0 bases from V and 4 bases from J, leaving 16 bases between. Per germline, CDR1 MGHRA and CDR2 YSYEKL. The CDR3 contains 16 residues. The CDR3 protein is CASSQERSGGGYEQYF. CDR3 bases: TGCGCCAGCAGCCAAGAACGCTCCGGGGGCGGGTACGAGCAGTACTTC.

This clonotype has more than one count but fewer than ten. The rearrangement joins TRBV6-5 to TRBJ2-7; 8 nucleotides line up with TRBD1. With V trimmed by 5 bases and J by 2 bases, 8 bases remained unmatched. Per the germline V gene, CDR1 is MNHEY and CDR2 is SVGAGI. CDR3 length: 15 residues. CDR3 in DNA: TGTGCCAGCAGTCCCTCAGGGACAGGAACCTACGAGCAGTACTTC. It yields the protein CASSPSGTGTYEQYF.

The chain recombines TRBV7-2 with TRBJ1-3; D possibly corresponds to TRBD1 (5 bases). Trimming cost V 3 bases and J 1 base, with 13 bases left between them. Per the germline V gene, CDR1 is SGHTA and CDR2 is FQGNSA. The CDR3 consists of 16 residues. CDR3 bases: TGTGCCAGCAGCTTTCGCGGGGGGTCGTCTGGAAACACCATATATTTT. Its protein product is CASSFRGGSSGNTIYF.

This clonotype was seen repeatedly, ten times or more. The chain has TRBV20-1 and TRBJ2-7; 8 bases match TRBD1. This CDR3 has 12 residues. In germline, CDR1 is DFQATT, CDR2 SNEGSKA (reference sequence). V lost 6 bases, J lost 3 bases, and 4 bases stayed unmatched. As DNA, the CDR3 is TGCAGTGCCGACGACAGGGGCTACGAGCAGTACTTC. Encoded protein: CSADDRGYEQYF.

This clonotype showed up just a few times. The chain combines TRBV20-1 with TRBJ2-3, with 10 bases aligning to TRBD2. Trimming removed 1 base from V and 5 bases from J; junction bases left unmatched: 9. The CDR3 runs to 16 residues. The germline gives CDR1 DFQATT, CDR2 SNEGSKA (reference sequence). The CDR3 here is CSARGASGGALDTQYF. CDR3 in DNA: TGCAGTGCTAGAGGGGCGAGCGGGGGGGCCCTAGATACGCAGTATTTT.

The chain employs TRBV2 and TRBJ1-5; unclear D gene. The CDR3 is made up of 15 amino acids. Trimming removed 4 bases from V and 2 bases from J, with 12 bases in between. CDR1 is SNHLY, CDR2 FYNNEI, per germline. The CDR3 loop is CASSGAAEGNQPQHF. CDR3 DNA: TGTGCCAGCAGTGGGGCTGCGGAGGGCAATCAGCCCCAGCATTTT.

The chain carries TRBV7-8 and TRBJ2-7, with D hard to call. V was clipped by 5 bases and J by 4 bases, with 15 bases between them. CDR1 is SGHVS and CDR2 is FQNEAQ in the germline V gene. The CDR3 runs 14 residues. Here the CDR3 reads CASSPLLGVYEQYV. The CDR3, as DNA: TGTGCCAGCAGCCCCCTTTTGGGCGTATACGAGCAGTACGTC.

This clonotype was detected a few times. The chain combines TRBV4-3 with TRBJ1-4; 10 bases line up with TRBD1. This CDR3 spans 16 amino acids. The V gene end was trimmed by 7 bases and the J gene end by 0 bases; junction bases not matched to a gene: 5. CDR1 is LGHNA and CDR2 is YSLEER in the germline V gene. CDR3 region: CASKGTGASTNEKLFF. Written as DNA, the CDR3 is TGCGCCAGCAAAGGGACAGGGGCCTCAACTAATGAAAAACTGTTTTTT.

The chain employs TRBV5-1 and TRBJ2-3; TRBD2 agrees at 12 bases. V trimming: 2 bases; J trimming: 7 bases; junction bases outside the gene matches: 8. Germline V gene data show CDR1 as SGHRS and CDR2 as YFSETQ. This CDR3 comprises 16 residues. The CDR3 coding sequence is TGCGCCAGCAGCTTTCGGTCTAGCGGGGGGGCGAATACGCAGTATTTT. Translating it yields CASSFRSSGGANTQYF.